This T cell receptor (beta chain) was identified in a study of glioma-infiltrating T cells. TCR alpha and beta CDR3 regions were amplified from RNA using iRepertoire nested multiplex PCR. Tissue mRNA or PBMC total RNA, about 90-450 ng, went into one-step reverse transcription and amplification. Using its own MiXCR run on the multiplex PCR reads, TCRdb lists one record per CDR3 protein. The table has approximately 110,000 distinct CDR3 sequences, more than 20% seen once; the top ten hold about 15%. The CDR3 runs to 16 residues. Per germline, CDR1 MGHRA and CDR2 YSYEKL. With 2 bases removed from V and 1 base from J, the gap between germline ends came to 15 bases. As to this clonotype: Its antigen remains unidentified. This sequence may be a read error, since a much larger clone differs from it by one base.

Notes on the study in general: Non-neoplastic patients had below-expected tissue-blood divergence, while all gliomas exceeded expectation.

V usage is TRBV4-1 and J usage is TRBJ2-7; D remains unclear. Sample: glioma tissue, nonneoplastic brain tissue, or PBMCs (not recorded which). This receptor was taken from a human donor with low-grade glioma or glioblastoma, undergoing nonglioma brain surgery, or in good health (not recorded which). CDR3 residues: CASSQYLTSGSYEQYF. CDR3 DNA: TGCGCCAGCAGCCAATATTTAACGTCCGGATCCTACGAGCAGTACTTC.